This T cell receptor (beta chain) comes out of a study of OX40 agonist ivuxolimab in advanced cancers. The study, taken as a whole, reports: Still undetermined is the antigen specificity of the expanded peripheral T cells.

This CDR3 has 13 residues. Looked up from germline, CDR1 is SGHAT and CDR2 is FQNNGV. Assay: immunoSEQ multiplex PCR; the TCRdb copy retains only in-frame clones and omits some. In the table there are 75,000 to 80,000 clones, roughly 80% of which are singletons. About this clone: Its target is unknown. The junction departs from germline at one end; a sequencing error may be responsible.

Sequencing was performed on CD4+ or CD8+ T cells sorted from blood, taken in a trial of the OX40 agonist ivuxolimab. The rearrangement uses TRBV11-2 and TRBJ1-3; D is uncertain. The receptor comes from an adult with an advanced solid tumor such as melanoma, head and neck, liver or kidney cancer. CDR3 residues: CAGSSRILDTIYF. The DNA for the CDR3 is TGTGCCGGCAGCTCCCGGATCTTGGACACCATATATTTT.